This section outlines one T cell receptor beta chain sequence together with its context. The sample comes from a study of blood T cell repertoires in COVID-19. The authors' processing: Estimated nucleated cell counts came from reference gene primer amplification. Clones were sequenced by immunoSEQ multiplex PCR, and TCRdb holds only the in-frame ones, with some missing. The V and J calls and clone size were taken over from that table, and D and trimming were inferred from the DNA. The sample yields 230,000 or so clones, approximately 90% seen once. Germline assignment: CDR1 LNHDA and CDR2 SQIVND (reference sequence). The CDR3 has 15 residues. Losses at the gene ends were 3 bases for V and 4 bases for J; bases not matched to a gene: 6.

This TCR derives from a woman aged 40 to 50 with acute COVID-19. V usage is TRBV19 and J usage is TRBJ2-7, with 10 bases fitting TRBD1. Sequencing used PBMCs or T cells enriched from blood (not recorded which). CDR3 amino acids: CASSISGTGVYEQYF. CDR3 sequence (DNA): TGTGCCAGTAGTATTTCCGGGACAGGGGTTTACGAGCAGTACTTC.